The TCR beta chain under discussion was sequenced for a study of preoperative IRX-2 immunotherapy in early breast cancer. This clone was found once. Germline CDR1 and CDR2: LNHDA and SQIVND (reference sequence). This CDR3 comprises 14 residues. Trimming took 3 bases from V and 5 from J, leaving 14 bases between them. Assay: immunoSEQ multiplex PCR; the TCRdb copy retains only in-frame clones and omits some. Of about 19,000 clones listed, 85% are singletons. Treatment here: preoperative locoregional IRX-2 cytokine immunotherapy. This sample comprised lymph node tissue, obtained after IRX-2 immunotherapy. This receptor was obtained from a human donor with breast cancer. The chain employs TRBV19 and TRBJ2-7; maybe TRBD1 (6 bases). The DNA of the CDR3 is TGTGCCAGTAGTATTGGCAGGGGTAGCAACGAGCAGTACTTC. Translating it yields CASSIGRGSNEQYF.